Below, 30 T cell receptor beta chains from the same sample are listed, as sequenced in a study of PD-L1 blockade in urothelial cancer. Repertoires were generated with immunoSEQ multiplex PCR, while TCRdb's copy carries only in-frame clones and drops some. The sample carries 38,000 or so clones, around 83% recorded once. The sample in question was PBMCs, obtained around atezolizumab (anti-PD-L1) treatment. All receptors derive from a man in his 60s with urothelial cancer.

This chain connects TRBV9 to TRBJ2-2, with D maybe TRBD1 (6 bases). The CDR3 spans 15 residues. From germline, CDR1 is SGDLS and CDR2 YYNGEE. V lost 6 bases and J lost 7, with 19 bases in between. The CDR3 DNA reads as TGTGCCAGCACCGAGGGACAATGGGCGGTCGGGGAGCTGTTTTTT. Its protein product is CASTEGQWAVGELFF.

The genes are TRBV28 and TRBJ1-2; a weak D match, TRBD1 (5 bases). The V and J ends lost 6 bases and 4 bases respectively, with 15 bases between them. Germline CDR1 MDHEN, CDR2 SYDVKM. The CDR3 spans 14 residues. CDR3 nucleotide sequence: TGTGCCAGCAGGGCAGGGTTACTGCGCTATGGCTACACCTTC. It yields the protein CASRAGLLRYGYTF.

J is TRBJ2-1 and V is TRBV5-1, with a tentative D call TRBD1 (6 bases). The CDR3 is made up of 15 amino acids. CDR1 and CDR2 from the germline V gene are SGHRS and YFSETQ. V dropped 4 bases and J dropped 5 bases, with 16 bases sitting between them. In DNA, the CDR3 is TGCGCCAGCAGCCCCGAGGGCAGGGGCCACAATGAGCAGTTCTTC. This codes for CASSPEGRGHNEQFF.

The rearrangement joins TRBV5-1 to TRBJ1-1, with D perhaps TRBD1 (5 bases). The V gene lost 1 base and the J gene lost 1 base, with 14 bases spanning the gap. The germline V gene encodes CDR1 SGHRS and CDR2 YFSETQ. This CDR3 has 16 amino acids. CDR3 coding DNA: TGCGCCAGCAGCTTGACACCTCCTCAGGGGAACACTGAAGCTTTCTTT. This gives the protein CASSLTPPQGNTEAFF.

In this sample, this clone turned up once. The chain employs TRBV6-1 and TRBJ2-5; TRBD1 aligns across 8 bases. With 8 bases clipped from V and 5 bases from J, the junction kept 4 bases outside the gene matches. This CDR3 contains 12 residues. Germline V gene data show CDR1 as MNHNS and CDR2 as SASEGT. For the CDR3, the DNA is TGTGCCAGCTGGACAGGGCGGGAGACCCAGTACTTC. Protein: CASWTGRETQYF.

A few counts support this clone. The rearrangement links TRBV13 to TRBJ2-3; the match to TRBD2 covers 7 bases. CDR3 length equals 17 residues. J lost 0 bases, V lost 5 bases, and 11 bases had no gene match. The germline gives CDR1 PRHDT, CDR2 FYEKMQ (reference sequence). The CDR3 DNA sequence: TGTGCCAGCAGCCTCCGTGCAACTAGCGCCAGCACAGATACGCAGTATTTT. It codes for CASSLRATSASTDTQYF.

This chain links TRBV2 with TRBJ2-6; D unresolved. The germline V and J ends were trimmed by 1 base and 0 bases, with 4 bases remaining between them. Per germline, CDR1 SNHLY and CDR2 FYNNEI. The CDR3 runs 15 residues. CDR3 DNA: TGTGCCAGCAGTGAAGGGCACTCTGGGGCCAACGTCCTGACTTTC. Its translation: CASSEGHSGANVLTF.

The chain uses TRBV28 and TRBJ2-7; 13 positions agree with TRBD2. CDR1 is MDHEN and CDR2 is SYDVKM in the germline V gene. The V and J ends lost 3 bases and 6 bases, in that order; junction bases with no gene match: 11. This CDR3 region has 17 residues. The CDR3: CASSFPTPGLAGTEQYF. For the CDR3, the DNA is TGTGCCAGCAGTTTCCCAACACCGGGACTAGCGGGAACCGAGCAGTACTTC.

The CDR3 spells CASSQLQRLAGAELFF. CDR3 nucleotides: TGCGCCAGCAGCCAATTACAACGACTAGCGGGAGCGGAGCTGTTTTTT. The rearrangement uses TRBV4-3 and TRBJ2-2; TRBD2 aligns across 12 bases. There are 16 residues in the CDR3. Germline lookup yields CDR1 LGHNA and CDR2 YSLEER. V dropped 2 bases and J dropped 10; count of bases not matched to a gene: 8.

V and J are TRBV5-6 and TRBJ2-7; D unresolved. CDR1 and CDR2 from the germline V gene are SGHDT and YYEEEE. Deletions cut 0 bases from V and 2 bases from J, with 15 bases between. This CDR3 spans 16 amino acids. The CDR3 DNA reads as TGTGCCAGCAGCTTGGTCTGGGCATCAGAACCCTACGAGCAGTACTTC. Translated, it gives CASSLVWASEPYEQYF.

V is TRBV7-2 and J is TRBJ1-1; possibly TRBD1 for D (6 bases). Between the trimmed V and J ends, which lost 5 bases and 11 bases, there was a span of 24 bases. Looked up from germline, CDR1 is SGHTA and CDR2 is FQGNSA. The CDR3 is made up of 15 amino acids. CDR3 sequence reads: CASSRSTTQGSVAFF. For the CDR3, the DNA is TGTGCCAGCAGCAGAAGCACAACACAGGGTTCTGTCGCTTTCTTT. Full variable domain (outside the CDR3, taken from reference TRBV7-2 and TRBJ1-1): GAGVSQSPSNKVTEKGKDVELRCDPISGHTALYWYRQSLGQGLEFLIYFQGNSAPDKSGLPSDRFSAERTGGSVSTLTIQRTQQEDSAVYLCASSRSTTQGSVAFFGQGTRLTVV.

The V gene is TRBV10-3, the J gene TRBJ2-7; perhaps TRBD2 as D (6 bases). Germline values: CDR1 ENHRY, CDR2 SYGVKD. The V gene lost 6 bases and the J gene lost 3 bases, with 12 bases spanning the gap. This CDR3 is 13 amino acids long. DNA of the CDR3: TGTGCCATCAGGACCGGGGGTTTCTACGAGCAGTACTTC. The encoded protein is CAIRTGGFYEQYF.

The chain's CDR3 is CASSRQGNYGYTF. Written as DNA, the CDR3 is TGTGCCAGCAGTCGTCAGGGGAACTATGGCTACACCTTC. V and J are TRBV6-1 and TRBJ1-2; tentatively, D is TRBD1 (6 bases). The germline gives CDR1 MNHNS, CDR2 SASEGT. There are 13 residues in the CDR3. Deletions cut 5 bases from V and 2 bases from J, with 9 bases between.

This clone was seen only once. The chain combines TRBV15 with TRBJ1-1, with 8 bases aligning to TRBD1. The CDR3 is 17 residues long. Germline V lookup: CDR1 LNHNV, CDR2 YYDKDF (reference sequence). V was clipped by 3 bases and J by 2 bases; unmatched bases: 11. The CDR3 DNA reads as TGTGCCACCAGCAGTTACAGACAGGGGACATTTAACACTGAAGCTTTCTTT. Encoded protein: CATSSYRQGTFNTEAFF. Full variable domain (outside the CDR3, taken from reference TRBV15 and TRBJ1-1): DAMVIQNPRYQVTQFGKPVTLSCSQTLNHNVMYWYQQKSSQAPKLLFHYYDKDFNNEADTPDNFQSRRPNTSFCFLDIRSPGLGDTAMYLCATSSYRQGTFNTEAFFGQGTRLTVV.

This chain links TRBV5-4 with TRBJ1-1, with TRBD1 as a possible D gene (5 bases). CDR1 and CDR2 (germline): SGHNT, YYREEE (reference sequence). The CDR3 length is 15 residues. V was trimmed by 0 bases and J by 4 bases, leaving 13 bases between them. In nucleotides, the CDR3 is TGTGCCAGCAGCTTGGATCAGCTTAGGGGCACTGAAGCTTTCTTT. Its protein is CASSLDQLRGTEAFF. Using reference TRBV5-4 and TRBJ1-1 for the parts outside the CDR3, the full variable domain is ETGVTQSPTHLIKTRGQQVTLRCSSQSGHNTVSWYQQALGQGPQFIFQYYREEENGRGNFPPRFSGLQFPNYSSELNVNALELDDSALYLCASSLDQLRGTEAFFGQGTRLTVV.

The rearrangement links TRBV6-6 to TRBJ1-5, with TRBD1 as a possible D gene (5 bases). From germline, CDR1 is MNHNY and CDR2 SVGAGI (reference sequence). The CDR3 runs to 16 residues. Deletions cut 6 bases from V and 2 bases from J, with 17 bases between. The CDR3 DNA reads TGTGCCAGCAGCCCCTGGGGGGGTGTGGGCAATCAGCCCCAGCATTTT. This sequence encodes CASSPWGGVGNQPQHF.

The V gene is TRBV6-6, the J gene TRBJ1-5; unclear D gene. The CDR3 totals 14 residues. V shed 2 bases and J shed 3 bases, with 8 bases lying between them. CDR1 MNHNY and CDR2 SVGAGI come from the germline V gene (reference sequence). The CDR3: CASSYTELNQPQHF. CDR3 DNA: TGTGCCAGCAGTTACACCGAACTCAATCAGCCCCAGCATTTT.

The J gene is TRBJ1-5, the V gene TRBV14; 8 bases agree with TRBD1. Germline-derived CDR1 and CDR2 are SGHDN and FVKESK. The CDR3 sequence is 18 residues long. V gave up 1 base and J gave up 3 bases; unmatched junction bases: 11. For the CDR3, the DNA is TGTGCCAGCAGCCAAGCAAGCGCAGGGACAGGCGACAATCAGCCCCAGCATTTT. This encodes CASSQASAGTGDNQPQHF.

The chain employs TRBV4-1 and TRBJ2-7; the match to TRBD1 covers 9 bases. Per the germline V gene, CDR1 is MGHRA and CDR2 is YSYEKL. The CDR3 consists of 17 residues. Germline trimming cut 1 base from V and 3 bases from J; bases unmatched to any gene: 10. Here the CDR3 reads CASSQGNSGQGSYEQYF. DNA of the CDR3: TGCGCCAGCAGCCAAGGGAACTCGGGACAGGGAAGCTACGAGCAGTACTTC.

The V call is TRBV4-3, the J call TRBJ1-2; 9 bases fit TRBD1. The CDR3 is 16 residues long. V shed 2 bases, J shed 3 bases, and the junction held 7 bases outside the gene matches. Germline V gives CDR1 LGHNA, CDR2 YSLEER. The chain's CDR3 is CASSQPQGAQDYGYTF. CDR3 DNA sequence: TGCGCCAGCAGCCAACCACAGGGGGCGCAGGACTATGGCTACACCTTC.

The chain couples TRBV5-6 to TRBJ1-2, with TRBD1 matching over 7 bases. Trimming at V came to 4 bases and at J to 7 bases, leaving 1 base not matched to a gene. The CDR3 is made up of 11 amino acids. Germline loops: CDR1 SGHDT, CDR2 YYEEEE. The CDR3 DNA reads as TGTGCCAGCAGCCCAGGGGGTGGCTACACCTTC. Translation gives CASSPGGGYTF.

CDR3 region: CASRTDRVHEQYF. The CDR3 bases are TGTGCCAGCAGGACGGACAGGGTCCACGAGCAGTACTTC. The chain has TRBV28 and TRBJ2-7; 8 nucleotides align to TRBD1. Germline CDR1 MDHEN, CDR2 SYDVKM. The length of the CDR3 is 13 residues. V lost 6 bases, J lost 5 bases, and 6 bases stayed unmatched.

The V call is TRBV5-4, the J call TRBJ2-7; TRBD2 might be the D (6 bases). Per the germline V gene, CDR1 is SGHNT and CDR2 is YYREEE (reference sequence). The CDR3 is made up of 14 amino acids. V was shortened by 0 bases and J by 6 bases, with 13 bases between the two germline ends. CDR3 residues: CASSLVGGSGEQYF. CDR3 DNA sequence: TGTGCCAGCAGCTTGGTTGGAGGGTCAGGCGAGCAGTACTTC.

The rearrangement joins TRBV10-1 to TRBJ1-1, with D maybe TRBD1 (5 bases). CDR1 and CDR2 (germline): WNHNN, SYGVQD (reference sequence). This CDR3 comprises 14 residues. V was pared by 8 bases and J by 5 bases, with 18 bases between. The CDR3 sequence is CASSPLGGSTEAFF. CDR3 in DNA: TGCGCCAGCTCTCCCCTTGGGGGGAGTACTGAAGCTTTCTTT.

The chain has TRBV7-9 and TRBJ2-5; D is perhaps TRBD1 (6 bases). V was shortened by 0 bases and J by 3 bases, with 8 bases between the two germline ends. Germline CDR1 is SEHNR and CDR2 is FQNEAQ (reference sequence). The CDR3 is 14 amino acids. The CDR3 spells CASSLAPGEETQYF. The CDR3 DNA follows: TGTGCCAGCAGCTTAGCGCCAGGGGAAGAGACCCAGTACTTC.

The chain links TRBV11-2 to TRBJ2-3, with 9 bases identical to TRBD2. Germline assignment: CDR1 SGHAT and CDR2 FQNNGV. Losses at the gene ends were 4 bases for V and 6 bases for J; bases not matched to a gene: 11. The CDR3 runs to 16 residues. The CDR3 protein is CASSSVKGLAPDTQYF. The CDR3 bases are TGTGCCAGCAGCTCCGTAAAGGGACTAGCACCCGATACGCAGTATTTT.

The chain carries TRBV5-6 and TRBJ2-1; 15 bases map to TRBD2. There are 15 residues in the CDR3. The V gene's germline CDR1 is SGHDT and CDR2 YYEEEE. V lost 4 bases and J lost 7; bases outside the gene matches: 3. The CDR3 sequence: CASSRTSGGANEQFF. CDR3 in DNA: TGTGCCAGCAGCCGGACTAGCGGGGGGGCGAATGAGCAGTTCTTC. Drawing the rest from reference TRBV5-6 and TRBJ2-1, the complete variable domain is DAGVTQSPTHLIKTRGQQVTLRCSPKSGHDTVSWYQQALGQGPQFIFQYYEEEERQRGNFPDRFSGHQFPNYSSELNVNALLLGDSALYLCASSRTSGGANEQFFGPGTRLTVL.

The V call is TRBV7-2, the J call TRBJ1-2, with D possibly being TRBD1 (6 bases). Germline-derived CDR1 and CDR2 are SGHTA and FQGNSA. The ends were cut back, 5 bases at V and 8 bases at J, with 24 bases in the middle. CDR3 length: 16 residues. CDR3 coding DNA: TGTGCCAGCAGCCAAACCTCATTTGGGGGGGCGGAGGGCTACACCTTC. Translating gives CASSQTSFGGAEGYTF.

The rearrangement joins TRBV10-2 to TRBJ1-1; weak D call: TRBD1 (5 bases). The CDR3 covers 13 residues. From germline, CDR1 is WSHSY and CDR2 SAAADI. Trimming pared 7 bases from V and 2 bases from J, leaving 11 bases between. CDR3 residues: CASNQGGNTEAFF. The CDR3, as DNA: TGCGCCAGCAATCAGGGTGGTAACACTGAAGCTTTCTTT.

The chain joins TRBV28 to TRBJ1-5; 9 nucleotides match TRBD1. This CDR3 contains 15 residues. With V trimmed by 6 bases and J by 2 bases, 5 bases remained unmatched. The germline CDR1 and CDR2 sequences are MDHEN and SYDVKM. The CDR3 DNA sequence: TGTGCCAGCAGGGAACAGGGGGCAGGCAATCAGCCCCAGCATTTT. It yields the protein CASREQGAGNQPQHF. The full variable domain, its missing parts supplied by reference TRBV28 and TRBJ1-5, is DVKVTQSSRYLVKRTGEKVFLECVQDMDHENMFWYRQDPGLGLRLIYFSYDVKMKEKGDIPEGYSVSREKKERFSLILESASTNQTSMYLCASREQGAGNQPQHFGDGTRLSIL.